This T cell receptor beta chain originates from a study of OX40 agonist ivuxolimab in advanced cancers. About the research overall: A mean age of approximately 64 years, range roughly 20 to 80, was recorded, and about 83% were male. Partial responses were seen in three patients, one with hepatocellular carcinoma and two with cutaneous melanoma.

Turning to this clone: Other DNA sequences of this sample code for an identical CDR3.

At baseline, cycle 4 day 1, and cycle 7 day 1, blood was sampled. Produced via immunoSEQ multiplex PCR; TCRdb's table is partial and in-frame only. The top ten hold around 2.5% of the sample, which has about 95,000 clones, 90% to 95% seen once. The CDR3 covers 12 residues. Trimming removed 6 bases at V and 0 bases at J, with 7 bases between. The germline V gene has CDR1 SQVTM and CDR2 ANQGSEA. This receptor was identified in an adult with an advanced solid tumor such as melanoma, head and neck, liver or kidney cancer. The gene calls are TRBV29-1 and TRBJ2-3; D is unresolved. The sample in question was CD4+ or CD8+ T cells sorted from blood, obtained in a trial of the OX40 agonist ivuxolimab. In DNA form, the CDR3 reads TGCAGCGTAGCAGGTAGCACAGATACGCAGTATTTT. Translating it yields CSVAGSTDTQYF.